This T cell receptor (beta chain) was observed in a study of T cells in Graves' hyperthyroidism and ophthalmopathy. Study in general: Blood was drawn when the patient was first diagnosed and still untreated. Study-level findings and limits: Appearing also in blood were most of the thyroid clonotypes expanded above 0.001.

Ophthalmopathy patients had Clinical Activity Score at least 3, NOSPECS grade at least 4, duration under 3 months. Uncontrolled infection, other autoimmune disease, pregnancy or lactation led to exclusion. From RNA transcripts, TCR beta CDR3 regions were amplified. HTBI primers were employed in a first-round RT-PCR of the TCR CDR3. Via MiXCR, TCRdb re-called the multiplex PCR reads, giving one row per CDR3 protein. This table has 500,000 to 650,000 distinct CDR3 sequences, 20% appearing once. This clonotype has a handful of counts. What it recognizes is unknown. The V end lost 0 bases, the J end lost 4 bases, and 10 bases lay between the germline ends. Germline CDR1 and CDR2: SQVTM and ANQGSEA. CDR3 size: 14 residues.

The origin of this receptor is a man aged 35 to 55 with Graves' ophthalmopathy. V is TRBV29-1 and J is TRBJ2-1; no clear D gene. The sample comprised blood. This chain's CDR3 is CSVEDRPKYNEQFF. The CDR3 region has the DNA TGCAGCGTTGAAGATCGACCGAAATACAATGAGCAGTTCTTC.